This TCR beta chain originates from a study of blood T cell repertoires in COVID-19 (dated by TCRdb to about 2020). Some background on the complete study: The collaborator samples originated in the United States, Italy and Spain and spanned the acute and convalescent phases of COVID-19. The prospective study material was composed of cDNA or gDNA derived from T cells, B-cell-depleted T cells, or PBMCs. The dataset comprised deeply sampled blood TCRbeta repertoires from subjects exposed to, actively infected with, or recovered from COVID-19. The repertoires were made available in a free public database intended to serve as a resource for research on the immune response to SARS-CoV-2. The samples were drawn from the first 160 participants of the ongoing ImmuneRACE study and from about 1,200 subjects provided by 6 global collaborators. The sample metadata nearly always contained a de-identified subject ID, COVID-19 status, age in years and sex. Where available, HLA class I and class II types were obtained from metadata supplied by the sample provider rather than from assay-based typing.

Note on this clone: Its antigen specificity is not known. Per-nucleotide qualities are absent, and no much larger clonotype sits a single base away.

Each collaborating institution followed its own protocols to collect whole blood in K2EDTA tubes. For TCRbeta analysis, collaborator samples were shipped as frozen whole blood, as isolated PBMCs, or as DNA extracted from either sample type. Study-wide findings and limitations: Clinical and demographic metadata were provided uncurated, with the amount varying by source and participant.

Taken from cysteine to phenylalanine, the CDR3 has 19 residues. Only the CDR3 region is kept as DNA, spanning 57 bases read in frame from base 1. Looking up the germline V gene (reference sequence) yields CDR1 LGHDT and CDR2 YNNKEL. Compared with germline, V lacks 5 bases and J lacks 0 bases; bases without a gene match: 12. TCRbeta CDR3 regions were amplified from genomic DNA by means of the immunoSEQ Assay, a bias-controlled multiplex PCR. As for the original processing: The number of nucleated cells in each sample was estimated by amplification of reference gene primers within the assay. To quantify the absolute abundance of each unique TCRbeta CDR3 rearrangement, sequence reads were collapsed and filtered. For each sample, productive Simpson clonality was calculated as the square root of Simpson's diversity index over productive rearrangements. TCRdb obtained this table from immuneACCESS and retained in-frame rearrangements with V and J assigned. These tables miss some clones; where compared with another copy, unresolved V genes account for less than half of the shortfall, and the remainder is unexplained. The V and J calls and the clone size are those of that table, but D and trimming were determined from the DNA. Present in this sample are 20,000 to 25,000 clones, about nine tenths of which were seen just once. Approximately 30% of the sample lies in the top ten.

This receptor was identified in a woman aged 70 to 79 with active COVID-19. Sequences were obtained from peripheral blood. Rearrangement joined TRBV3-1 (or the pseudogene TRBV3-2) to TRBJ2-7; 14 junctional bases match TRBD2. The nucleotide sequence is given as TGTGCCAGCAGCTCTCTGGGACTAGCGGGGGAAGAGAGCTCCTACGAGCAGTACTTC. Translated, it gives CASSSLGLAGEESSYEQYF.